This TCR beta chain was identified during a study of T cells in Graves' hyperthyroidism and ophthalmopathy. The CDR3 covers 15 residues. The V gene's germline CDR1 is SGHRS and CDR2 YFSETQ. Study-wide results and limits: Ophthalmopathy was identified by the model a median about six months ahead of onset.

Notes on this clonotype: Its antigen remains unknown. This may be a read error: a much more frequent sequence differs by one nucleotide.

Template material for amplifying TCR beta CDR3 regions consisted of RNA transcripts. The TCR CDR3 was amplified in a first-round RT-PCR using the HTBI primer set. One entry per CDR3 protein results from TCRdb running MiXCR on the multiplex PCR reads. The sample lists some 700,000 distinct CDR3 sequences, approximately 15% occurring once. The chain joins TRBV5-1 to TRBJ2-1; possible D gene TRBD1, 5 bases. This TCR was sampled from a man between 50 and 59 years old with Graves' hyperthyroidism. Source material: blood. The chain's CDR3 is CASSLTGDPYTEQFF. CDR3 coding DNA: TGCGCCAGCAGCTTGACAGGAGACCCCTACACTGAGCAGTTCTTC.